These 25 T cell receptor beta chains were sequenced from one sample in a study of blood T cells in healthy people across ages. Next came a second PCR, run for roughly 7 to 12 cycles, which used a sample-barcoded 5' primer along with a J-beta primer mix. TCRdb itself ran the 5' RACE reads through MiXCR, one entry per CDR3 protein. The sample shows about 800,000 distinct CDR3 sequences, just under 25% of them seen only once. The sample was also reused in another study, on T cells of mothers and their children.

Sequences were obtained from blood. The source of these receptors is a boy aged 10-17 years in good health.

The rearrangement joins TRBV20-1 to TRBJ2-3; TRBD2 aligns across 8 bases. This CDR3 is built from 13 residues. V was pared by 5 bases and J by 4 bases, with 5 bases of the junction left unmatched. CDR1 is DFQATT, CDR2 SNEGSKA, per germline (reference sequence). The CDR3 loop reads CSAAGLVSDTQYF. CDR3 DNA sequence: TGCAGTGCTGCGGGACTAGTTTCAGATACGCAGTATTTT.

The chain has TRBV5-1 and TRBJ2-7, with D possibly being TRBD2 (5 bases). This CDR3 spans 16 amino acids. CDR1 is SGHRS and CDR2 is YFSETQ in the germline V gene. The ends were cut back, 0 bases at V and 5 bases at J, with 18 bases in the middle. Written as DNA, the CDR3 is TGCGCCAGCAGCTTGGATTCATCTAGCAGTACAAACGAGCAGTACTTC. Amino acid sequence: CASSLDSSSSTNEQYF.

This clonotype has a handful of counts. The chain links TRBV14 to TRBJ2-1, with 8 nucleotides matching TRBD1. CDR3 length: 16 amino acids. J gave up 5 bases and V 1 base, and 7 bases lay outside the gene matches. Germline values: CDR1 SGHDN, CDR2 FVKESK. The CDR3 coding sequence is TGTGCCAGCAGCCAAGTAATCGGACAGGGTAACAATGAGCAGTTCTTC. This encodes CASSQVIGQGNNEQFF.

CDR3 sequence: CASSDGTSGTIETQYF. The CDR3 DNA reads TGTGCCAGCAGTGACGGGACTAGCGGGACGATAGAGACCCAGTACTTC. The rearrangement joins TRBV6-2 or TRBV6-3 to TRBJ2-5, with TRBD2 identical over 13 bases. J lost 4 bases, V lost 5 bases, and 7 bases had no gene match. Germline lookup yields CDR1 MNHEY and CDR2 SVGEGT. This CDR3 has 16 amino acids.

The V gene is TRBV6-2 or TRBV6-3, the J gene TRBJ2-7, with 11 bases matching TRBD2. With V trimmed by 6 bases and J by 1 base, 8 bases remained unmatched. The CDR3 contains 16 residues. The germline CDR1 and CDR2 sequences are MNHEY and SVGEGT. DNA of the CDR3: TGTGCCAGCAGCCCCACTCGGACTAGCGGGTCCTACGAGCAGTACTTC. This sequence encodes CASSPTRTSGSYEQYF.

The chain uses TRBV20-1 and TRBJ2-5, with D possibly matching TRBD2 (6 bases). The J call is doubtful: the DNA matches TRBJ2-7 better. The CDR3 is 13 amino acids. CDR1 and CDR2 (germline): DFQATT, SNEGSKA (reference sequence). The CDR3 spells CSAAQGGSYEQYF. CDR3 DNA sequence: TGCAGTGCTGCCCAGGGAGGCTCCTACGAGCAGTACTTC.

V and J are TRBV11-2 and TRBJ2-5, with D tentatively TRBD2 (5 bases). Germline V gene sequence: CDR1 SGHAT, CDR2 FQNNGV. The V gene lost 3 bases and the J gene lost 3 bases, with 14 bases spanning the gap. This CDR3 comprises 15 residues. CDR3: CASSLTGSIEETQYF. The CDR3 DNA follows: TGTGCCAGCAGCTTGACGGGATCTATCGAAGAGACCCAGTACTTC.

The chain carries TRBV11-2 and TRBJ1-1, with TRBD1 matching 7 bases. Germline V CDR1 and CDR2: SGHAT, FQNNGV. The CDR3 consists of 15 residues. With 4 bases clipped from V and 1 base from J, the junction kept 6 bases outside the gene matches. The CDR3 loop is CASSSSDRSNTEAFF. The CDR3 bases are TGTGCCAGCAGCTCTTCGGACAGGTCGAACACTGAAGCTTTCTTT.

CDR3 nucleotides: TGTGCCAGCAGCAGGAGGGGGTCGGGAGGAGGGACCAATGAGCAGTTCTTC. Translated, it gives CASSRRGSGGGTNEQFF. The gene calls are TRBV3-1 and TRBJ2-1, with a tentative D call TRBD2 (7 bases). Germline-derived CDR1 and CDR2 are LGHDT and YNNKEL (reference sequence). V gave up 5 bases and J gave up 6 bases, with 23 bases separating them. The CDR3 runs 17 residues.

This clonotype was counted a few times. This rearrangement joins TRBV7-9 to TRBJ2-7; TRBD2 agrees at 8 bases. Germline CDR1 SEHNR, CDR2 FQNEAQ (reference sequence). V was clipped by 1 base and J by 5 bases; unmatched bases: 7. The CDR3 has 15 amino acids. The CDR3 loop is CASSLGGLADHEQYF. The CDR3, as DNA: TGTGCCAGCAGCTTAGGAGGACTAGCCGATCACGAGCAGTACTTC.

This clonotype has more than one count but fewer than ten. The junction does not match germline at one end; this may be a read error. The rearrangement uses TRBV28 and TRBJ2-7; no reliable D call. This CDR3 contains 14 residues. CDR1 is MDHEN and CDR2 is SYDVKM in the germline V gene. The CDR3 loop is CASSLYGILSLTHF. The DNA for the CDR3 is TGTGCCAGCAGTTTATATGGCATCCTGAGCCTCACACACTTC.

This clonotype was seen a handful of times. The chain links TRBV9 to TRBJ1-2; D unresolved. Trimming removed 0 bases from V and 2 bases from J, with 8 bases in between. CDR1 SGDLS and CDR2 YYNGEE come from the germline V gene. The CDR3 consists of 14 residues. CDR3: CASSVDQGNYGYTF. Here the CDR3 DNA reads TGTGCCAGCAGCGTAGATCAAGGGAACTATGGCTACACCTTC.

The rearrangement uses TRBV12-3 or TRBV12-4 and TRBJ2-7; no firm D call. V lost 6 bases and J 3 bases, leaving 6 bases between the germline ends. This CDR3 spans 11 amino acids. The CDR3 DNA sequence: TGTGCCAGCAGACGTTACTACGAGCAGTACTTC. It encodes CASRRYYEQYF.

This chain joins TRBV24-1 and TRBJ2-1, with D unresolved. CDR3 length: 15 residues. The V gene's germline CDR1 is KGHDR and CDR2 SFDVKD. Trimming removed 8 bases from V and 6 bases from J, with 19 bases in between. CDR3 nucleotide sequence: TGTGCCACCATGGATGGGGTGGCGTGGTCCAATGAGCAGTTCTTC. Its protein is CATMDGVAWSNEQFF.

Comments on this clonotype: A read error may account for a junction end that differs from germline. This chain's CDR3 is CASSRDGAAPGNTVYF. In nucleotides, the CDR3 is TGTGCCAGCAGCAGGGACGGTGCTGCACCTGGAAACACCGTATATTTT. The chain recombines TRBV11-2 with TRBJ1-3; tentatively, D is TRBD1 (5 bases). Germline CDR1 SGHAT, CDR2 FQNNGV. The length of the CDR3 is 16 residues.

The CDR3 here is CASSLAGTSSTLVYEQYF. The CDR3 DNA sequence: TGTGCCAGCAGCTTAGCGGGGACTAGCAGTACCCTCGTTTACGAGCAGTACTTC. The chain has TRBV7-2 and TRBJ2-7; 9 bases line up with TRBD2. V lost 0 bases, J lost 4 bases, and 13 bases stayed unmatched. The germline V gene encodes CDR1 SGHTA and CDR2 FQGNSA. This CDR3 is built from 18 residues.

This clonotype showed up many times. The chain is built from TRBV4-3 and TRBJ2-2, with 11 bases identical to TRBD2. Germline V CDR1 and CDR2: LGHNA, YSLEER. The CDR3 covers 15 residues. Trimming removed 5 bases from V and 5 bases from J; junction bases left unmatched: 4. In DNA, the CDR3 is TGCGCCAGCAGCGCTAGCGGGGGGTTTACCGGGGAGCTGTTTTTT. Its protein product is CASSASGGFTGELFF.

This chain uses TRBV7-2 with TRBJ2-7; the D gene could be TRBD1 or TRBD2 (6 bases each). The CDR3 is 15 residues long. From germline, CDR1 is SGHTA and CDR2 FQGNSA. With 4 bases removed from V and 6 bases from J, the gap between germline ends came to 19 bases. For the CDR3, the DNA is TGTGCCAGCAGCTACAGGGACTTAAAGGGGGGCGAGCAGTACTTC. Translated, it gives CASSYRDLKGGEQYF.

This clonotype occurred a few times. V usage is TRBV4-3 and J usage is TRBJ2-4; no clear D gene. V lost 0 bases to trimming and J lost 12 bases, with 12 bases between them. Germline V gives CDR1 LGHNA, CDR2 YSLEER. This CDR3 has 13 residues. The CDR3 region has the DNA TGCGCCAGCAGCCAAGAGCAGACTTTGACTCAGTACTTC. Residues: CASSQEQTLTQYF.

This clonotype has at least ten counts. As DNA, the CDR3 is TGCAGCGTTGAAGCGACAGCCGAACAAGAGACCCAGTACTTC. Translation: CSVEATAEQETQYF. The V call is TRBV29-1, the J call TRBJ2-5, with a possible D match to TRBD1 (5 bases). Germline-derived CDR1 and CDR2 are SQVTM and ANQGSEA. The CDR3 is made up of 14 amino acids. The V end lost 1 base, the J end lost 2 bases, and 11 bases lay between the germline ends.

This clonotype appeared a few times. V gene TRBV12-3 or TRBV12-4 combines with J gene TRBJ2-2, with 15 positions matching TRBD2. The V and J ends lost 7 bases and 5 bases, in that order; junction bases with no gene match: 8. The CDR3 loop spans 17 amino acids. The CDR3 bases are TGTGCCAGCAATCCCTGGGGACTAGCGGGAGGTACCGGGGAGCTGTTTTTT. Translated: CASNPWGLAGGTGELFF.

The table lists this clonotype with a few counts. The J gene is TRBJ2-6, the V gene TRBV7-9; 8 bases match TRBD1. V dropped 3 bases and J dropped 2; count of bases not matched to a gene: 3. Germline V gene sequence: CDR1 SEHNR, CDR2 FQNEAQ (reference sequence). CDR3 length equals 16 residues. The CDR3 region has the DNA TGTGCCAGCAGCTTGACAGGGGCCACTGGGGCCAACGTCCTGACTTTC. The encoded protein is CASSLTGATGANVLTF.

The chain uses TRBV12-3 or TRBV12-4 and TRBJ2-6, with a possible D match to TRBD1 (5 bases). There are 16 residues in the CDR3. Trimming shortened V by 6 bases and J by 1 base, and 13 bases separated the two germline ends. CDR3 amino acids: CASSLRGASGANVLTF. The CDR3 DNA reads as TGTGCCAGCAGCCTCCGTGGGGCTTCTGGGGCCAACGTCCTGACTTTC.

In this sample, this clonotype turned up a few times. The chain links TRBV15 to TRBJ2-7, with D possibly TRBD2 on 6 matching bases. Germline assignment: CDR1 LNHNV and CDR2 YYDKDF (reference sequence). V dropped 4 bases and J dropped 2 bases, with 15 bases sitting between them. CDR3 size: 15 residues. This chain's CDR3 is CATSNAGRGTYEQYF. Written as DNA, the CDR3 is TGTGCCACCAGCAACGCGGGAAGGGGAACCTACGAGCAGTACTTC.

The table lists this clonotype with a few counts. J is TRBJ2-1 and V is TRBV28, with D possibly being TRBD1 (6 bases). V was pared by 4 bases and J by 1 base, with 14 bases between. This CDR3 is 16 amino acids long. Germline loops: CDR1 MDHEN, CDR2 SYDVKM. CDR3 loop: CASSYRVPGSYNEQFF. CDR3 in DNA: TGTGCCAGCAGTTACAGGGTCCCGGGTTCCTACAATGAGCAGTTCTTC.